The 9 T cell receptor beta chains given below trace back to one sample, sequenced in a study of patients and donors after allogeneic stem cell transplantation. TCRdb used MiXCR to reprocess the RT-PCR reads, holding one entry per CDR3 protein. The data contain roughly 960,000 distinct CDR3 sequences, more than 15% of them seen just once; the ten biggest clones take up around 5.5%. Sample: blood, either unsorted or a sorted T cell fraction (not recorded which). The receptors were gathered from a human donor who was either an allogeneic HSCT recipient or a stem cell or donor lymphocyte infusion donor (not recorded which). It is not recorded whose cells these are; they may come from a transplant donor.

This chain joins TRBV9 and TRBJ2-1, with 10 bases identical to TRBD2. V dropped 1 base and J dropped 10; count of bases not matched to a gene: 8. This CDR3 comprises 15 residues. CDR1 is SGDLS, CDR2 YYNGEE, per germline. The DNA for the CDR3 is TGTGCCAGCAGCGTAAACCTAGCGGGAGCAGGGGAGCAGTTCTTC. Translated: CASSVNLAGAGEQFF.

The chain joins TRBV4-1 to TRBJ1-1; no reliable D call. The CDR3 length is 16 residues. V lost 0 bases and J 0 bases, leaving 11 bases between the germline ends. CDR1 and CDR2 from the germline V gene are MGHRA and YSYEKL. The CDR3 nucleotides are TGCGCCAGCAGCCAAGATCCCTATCCCTTGAACACTGAAGCTTTCTTT. It is translated as CASSQDPYPLNTEAFF.

In its sample, this clonotype was seen a few times. The chain couples TRBV19 to TRBJ2-1; 7 bases map to TRBD1. Germline CDR1 is LNHDA and CDR2 is SQIVND (reference sequence). The V and J ends lost 5 bases and 6 bases, in that order; junction bases with no gene match: 4. This CDR3 contains 13 residues. The chain's CDR3 is CASSATGANEQFF. DNA for the CDR3: TGTGCCAGTAGTGCCACAGGGGCCAATGAGCAGTTCTTC.

The rearrangement joins TRBV5-1 to TRBJ2-3; D remains unclear. The CDR3 runs 15 residues. V dropped 2 bases and J dropped 5 bases, with 15 bases sitting between them. The germline V gene has CDR1 SGHRS and CDR2 YFSETQ. The CDR3 reads CASSLSSNPGDTQYF. The DNA for the CDR3 is TGCGCCAGCAGCTTAAGTAGTAACCCGGGAGATACGCAGTATTTT.

The chain employs TRBV24-1 and TRBJ2-3, with 10 bases matching TRBD2. The germline V gene has CDR1 KGHDR and CDR2 SFDVKD. V lost 7 bases, J lost 5 bases, and 11 bases stayed unmatched. This CDR3 contains 16 residues. The CDR3 reads CATSLTSGKAQDTQYF. CDR3 nucleotides: TGTGCCACCAGCCTCACTAGCGGGAAGGCGCAAGATACGCAGTATTTT.

In this sample, this clonotype turned up a few times. This chain joins TRBV20-1 and TRBJ2-2; 12 bases line up with TRBD2. The CDR3 extends over 17 amino acids. Germline lookup yields CDR1 DFQATT and CDR2 SNEGSKA (reference sequence). Trimming took 2 bases from V and 2 from J; bases not matched to a gene: 6. Written as DNA, the CDR3 is TGCAGTGCTAGAATGCCTAGCGGGAGGGACAACACCGGGGAGCTGTTTTTT. Its protein is CSARMPSGRDNTGELFF.

This clonotype appeared a few times. This rearrangement joins TRBV24-1 to TRBJ2-2; D possibly corresponds to TRBD1 (5 bases). The CDR3 extends over 16 amino acids. V lost 9 bases and J lost 0, with 16 bases in between. Germline CDR1 KGHDR, CDR2 SFDVKD. The CDR3 reads CATAVSRASNTGELFF. CDR3 DNA: TGTGCCACCGCCGTCTCCAGGGCTTCGAACACCGGGGAGCTGTTTTTT.

The chain has TRBV5-1 and TRBJ2-7; 9 bases line up with TRBD1. The CDR3 totals 16 residues. V shed 0 bases and J 3 bases; nucleotides not matched to a gene: 7. Per germline, CDR1 SGHRS and CDR2 YFSETQ. CDR3 in amino acids: CASSLGGTGPNYEQYF. The CDR3 nucleotides are TGCGCCAGCAGCTTGGGAGGGACAGGGCCCAACTACGAGCAGTACTTC.

This clonotype was found a few times. In nucleotides, the CDR3 is TGTGCCAGCAGCTGGGGGTTGATCCAGCGGGAGGAAGAGACCCAGTACTTC. Translating gives CASSWGLIQREEETQYF. This sequence joins TRBV5-4 and TRBJ2-5, with 9 bases that match TRBD2. The CDR3 has 17 amino acids. V shed 3 bases, J shed 3 bases, and the junction held 12 bases outside the gene matches. CDR1 and CDR2 from the germline V gene are SGHNT and YYREEE (reference sequence).